One sample yielded the 31 T cell receptor beta chains listed below, sequenced in a study of blood T cell repertoires in COVID-19. This table comes from immunoSEQ multiplex PCR, and its TCRdb copy is limited to in-frame clones, with some not included. The sample has about 120,000 clones; 80% to 85% are singletons. Sequenced input: peripheral blood. The origin of the receptors is an older woman with acute or convalescent COVID-19.

This clone came up once. V is TRBV6-5 and J is TRBJ1-2; 10 positions match TRBD1. Germline lookup yields CDR1 MNHEY and CDR2 SVGAGI. CDR3 length: 15 amino acids. Trimming removed 5 bases from V and 4 bases from J; junction bases left unmatched: 7. For the CDR3, the DNA is TGTGCCAGCAGTACGGACAGGGGGGAAGCCTATGGCTACACCTTC. Its translation is CASSTDRGEAYGYTF.

Points on this clone: The same CDR3 arises from other DNA sequences in this sample as well. The rearrangement uses TRBV5-1 and TRBJ1-1; unclear D gene. This CDR3 has 13 residues. In germline, CDR1 is SGHRS, CDR2 YFSETQ. The V end was cut by 0 bases, the J end by 3 bases, with 6 bases between. The CDR3 DNA is TGCGCCAGCAGCTTGGCCCGGGACACTGAAGCTTTCTTT. Translating gives CASSLARDTEAFF.

The chain employs TRBV2 and TRBJ2-7; the D is unclear. CDR1 is SNHLY, CDR2 FYNNEI, per germline. Trimming removed 10 bases from V and 1 base from J, with 8 bases in between. The CDR3 consists of 11 residues. The CDR3 coding sequence is TGTGCCACCACAGATTCCTACGAGCAGTACTTC. This sequence encodes CATTDSYEQYF.

V is TRBV7-8 and J is TRBJ1-2; tentatively, D is TRBD1 (6 bases). V lost 2 bases to trimming and J lost 6 bases, with 13 bases between them. Germline V gene sequence: CDR1 SGHVS, CDR2 FQNEAQ. The CDR3 contains 14 residues. The CDR3 sequence: CASSLSLQGNGYTF. Written as DNA, the CDR3 is TGTGCCAGCAGCTTAAGTCTACAGGGAAATGGCTACACCTTC.

The chain recombines TRBV25-1 with TRBJ1-5; TRBD1 matches at 7 bases. The CDR3 runs 17 residues. Losses at the gene ends were 1 base for V and 2 bases for J; bases not matched to a gene: 8. Germline V lookup: CDR1 MGHDK, CDR2 SYGVNS. The DNA of the CDR3 is TGTGCCAGCAGTGAATCCCCTCACAGGGGTGGCAATCAGCCCCAGCATTTT. Amino acid sequence: CASSESPHRGGNQPQHF.

This sequence joins TRBV27 and TRBJ2-6; 7 nucleotides align to TRBD1. Losses at the gene ends were 6 bases for V and 3 bases for J; bases not matched to a gene: 11. CDR1 is MNHEY and CDR2 is SMNVEV in the germline V gene (reference sequence). The CDR3 is made up of 17 amino acids. DNA of the CDR3: TGTGCCAGCAGACAGGGGATACGTACGAGTGGGGCCAACGTCCTGACTTTC. Amino acids: CASRQGIRTSGANVLTF.

The chain carries TRBV11-1 and TRBJ2-5; 8 bases agree with TRBD1. After removal of 3 bases from V and 5 bases from J, the junction contained 2 bases not matched to a gene. CDR1 is SGHAT, CDR2 FQDESV, per germline (reference sequence). The CDR3 contains 13 residues. The CDR3 DNA reads TGTGCCAGCAGCTTGTGGACAGGGGAGACCCAGTACTTC. It translates to CASSLWTGETQYF.

The V gene is TRBV14, the J gene TRBJ2-7; 7 bases line up with TRBD2. Germline V gene sequence: CDR1 SGHDN, CDR2 FVKESK. With 1 base clipped from V and 1 base from J, the junction kept 4 bases outside the gene matches. CDR3 length: 15 amino acids. CDR3 nucleotides: TGTGCCAGCAGCCAAGGACTTAGCGGGTCCTACGAGCAGTACTTC. It is translated as CASSQGLSGSYEQYF. The entire variable domain, with the rest obtained from reference TRBV14 and TRBJ2-7, is as follows: EAGVTQFPSHSVIEKGQTVTLRCDPISGHDNLYWYRRVMGKEIKFLLHFVKESKQDESGMPNNRFLAERTGGTYSTLKVQPAELEDSGVYFCASSQGLSGSYEQYFGPGTRLTVT.

The V and J genes are TRBV18 and TRBJ1-6; weak D call: TRBD1 (6 bases). CDR1 is KGHSH and CDR2 is LQKENI in the germline V gene. This CDR3 spans 15 amino acids. V was shortened by 1 base and J by 7 bases, with 11 bases between the two germline ends. CDR3 nucleotides: TGTGCCAGCTCACCACGGGAACAGGGCAATTCACCCCTCCACTTT. It codes for CASSPREQGNSPLHF.

This clone was observed once. This chain's CDR3 is CASRRQGEQYF. In nucleotides, the CDR3 is TGTGCCAGCAGGAGGCAGGGGGAGCAGTACTTC. The chain combines TRBV6-5 with TRBJ2-7, with a weak D call TRBD1 (6 bases). Germline CDR1 reads MNHEY; CDR2 reads SVGAGI. V was cut by 6 bases and J by 7 bases, with 10 bases left in between. The CDR3 has 11 residues.

The chain combines TRBV19 with TRBJ1-2; 10 bases are a match to TRBD1. Losses at the gene ends were 7 bases for V and 4 bases for J; bases not matched to a gene: 9. This CDR3 has 15 amino acids. Germline CDR1 and CDR2: LNHDA and SQIVND (reference sequence). CDR3 nucleotide sequence: TGTGCCAGTACCAGCCGGGACAGGGGTGGCTATGGCTACACCTTC. Translating gives CASTSRDRGGYGYTF.

The chain employs TRBV25-1 and TRBJ2-1; possibly TRBD2 for D (6 bases). Looked up from germline, CDR1 is MGHDK and CDR2 is SYGVNS. Trimming stripped 2 bases from V and 0 bases from J, with 8 bases between. The CDR3 length is 15 residues. CDR3 protein: CASSERGYSYNEQFF. CDR3 nucleotides: TGTGCCAGCAGTGAACGGGGGTACTCCTACAATGAGCAGTTCTTC. The full variable domain, with the rest looked up from reference TRBV25-1 and TRBJ2-1, is EADIYQTPRYLVIGTGKKITLECSQTMGHDKMYWYQQDPGMELHLIHYSYGVNSTEKGDLSSESTVSRIRTEHFPLTLESARPSHTSQYLCASSERGYSYNEQFFGPGTRLTVL.

The rearrangement joins TRBV13 to TRBJ2-1, with 9 bases that match TRBD2. The CDR3 extends over 16 amino acids. V was clipped by 5 bases and J by 8 bases; unmatched bases: 13. CDR1 PRHDT and CDR2 FYEKMQ come from the germline V gene (reference sequence). The CDR3 nucleotides are TGTGCCAGCAGCCCCCTGAGGGCGGGAGGGGGAGATGAGCAGTTCTTC. Translating gives CASSPLRAGGGDEQFF.

The chain uses TRBV30 and TRBJ1-5; TRBD1 aligns across 7 bases. The CDR3 covers 13 residues. Germline CDR1 is GTSNPN and CDR2 is SVGIG (reference sequence). V dropped 1 base and J dropped 5; count of bases not matched to a gene: 2. As DNA, the CDR3 is TGTGCCTGGAGTGAAGGGGGCGATCAGCCCCAGCATTTT. It codes for CAWSEGGDQPQHF.

The V and J genes are TRBV7-3 and TRBJ2-5; 12 positions agree with TRBD1. The germline V gene encodes CDR1 SGHTA and CDR2 FQGTGA. V shed 3 bases and J 5 bases; nucleotides not matched to a gene: 7. This CDR3 has 16 residues. The CDR3 loop is CASSFQGTGGGETQYF. The DNA of the CDR3 is TGTGCCAGCAGCTTTCAAGGGACAGGGGGCGGGGAGACCCAGTACTTC.

The J gene is TRBJ2-2, the V gene TRBV7-2, with unresolved D. The CDR3 sequence is 13 residues long. Trimming left V 1 base short and J 5 bases short, with 5 bases between. The V gene's germline CDR1 is SGHTA and CDR2 FQGNSA. CDR3: CASSLGRTGELFF. Written as DNA, the CDR3 is TGTGCCAGCAGCTTAGGCCGGACCGGGGAGCTGTTTTTT.

The chain couples TRBV6-5 to TRBJ1-1; TRBD1 might be the D (5 bases). Germline-derived CDR1 and CDR2 are MNHEY and SVGAGI. The CDR3 totals 13 residues. Deletions cut 0 bases from V and 6 bases from J, with 8 bases between. CDR3 in amino acids: CASSYSRGAEAFF. The CDR3 DNA sequence: TGTGCCAGCAGTTACTCGCGGGGGGCTGAAGCTTTCTTT.

This chain joins TRBV20-1 and TRBJ1-1, with D maybe TRBD1 (5 bases). Deletions cut 3 bases from V and 4 bases from J, with 18 bases between. This CDR3 has 15 residues. Germline V gives CDR1 DFQATT, CDR2 SNEGSKA (reference sequence). CDR3 in amino acids: CSASSGADLGTEAFF. The CDR3 DNA is TGCAGTGCTAGTAGTGGGGCGGACCTCGGCACTGAAGCTTTCTTT.

This sequence joins TRBV19 and TRBJ2-2; D is unresolved. This CDR3 is 14 amino acids long. CDR1 LNHDA and CDR2 SQIVND come from the germline V gene (reference sequence). V lost 6 bases and J 0 bases, leaving 8 bases between the germline ends. Written as DNA, the CDR3 is TGTGCCAGTAGGGCCTTCGCGAACACCGGGGAGCTGTTTTTT. Protein sequence: CASRAFANTGELFF.

The rearrangement links TRBV7-3 to TRBJ2-7; D is possibly TRBD1 (5 bases). The CDR3 spans 14 residues. Germline V gene lookup returns CDR1 SGHTA and CDR2 FQGTGA. V was trimmed by 5 bases and J by 0 bases, leaving 11 bases between them. The CDR3 loop reads CASSPDSSSYEQYF. CDR3 nucleotide sequence: TGTGCCAGCAGCCCAGACAGTAGCTCCTACGAGCAGTACTTC.

The chain carries TRBV6-5 and TRBJ1-1; D might be TRBD1 (5 bases). Trimming pared 6 bases from V and 0 bases from J, leaving 8 bases between. This CDR3 comprises 13 residues. In germline, CDR1 is MNHEY, CDR2 SVGAGI. CDR3 sequence (DNA): TGTGCCAGCAGGAGGACAATGAACACTGAAGCTTTCTTT. It encodes CASRRTMNTEAFF.

J is TRBJ2-1 and V is TRBV6-1; D is possibly TRBD2 (6 bases). Germline values: CDR1 MNHNS, CDR2 SASEGT. The CDR3 covers 15 residues. Between the trimmed V and J ends, which lost 3 bases and 7 bases, there was a span of 16 bases. This CDR3 reads CASSESSGRENEQFF. The CDR3 DNA follows: TGTGCCAGCAGTGAGAGTAGTGGGCGGGAAAATGAGCAGTTCTTC.

This clone is a singleton in its sample. The chain is built from TRBV7-8 and TRBJ1-1; D ambiguous. The germline V gene encodes CDR1 SGHVS and CDR2 FQNEAQ. The V end was cut by 2 bases, the J end by 11 bases, with 18 bases between. The CDR3 runs 14 residues. The CDR3 DNA reads as TGTGCCAGCAGCTTACTCGACGGGCCAGCGGGCGCTTTCTTT. Amino acids: CASSLLDGPAGAFF.

V is TRBV19 and J is TRBJ1-2; TRBD1 aligns across 9 bases. Germline-derived CDR1 and CDR2 are LNHDA and SQIVND (reference sequence). The CDR3 runs to 14 residues. The J segment lost 12 bases and the V segment lost 8 bases, leaving 16 bases of the junction unmatched. DNA of the CDR3: TGTGCCAGTCGAACAGGGGGCCTAAGACCTTTCCACACCTTC. It encodes CASRTGGLRPFHTF. The whole variable domain, remainder taken from reference TRBV19 and TRBJ1-2, is DGGITQSPKYLFRKEGQNVTLSCEQNLNHDAMYWYRQDPGQGLRLIYYSQIVNDFQKGDIAEGYSVSREKKESFPLTVTSAQKNPTAFYLCASRTGGLRPFHTFGSGTRLTVV.

Regarding this clone: This sample also contains other DNA sequences that code for the same CDR3. The V call is TRBV19, the J call TRBJ2-3; a weak D match, TRBD2 (6 bases). Germline loops: CDR1 LNHDA, CDR2 SQIVND (reference sequence). This CDR3 has 13 residues. V lost 3 bases to trimming and J lost 4 bases, with 8 bases between them. CDR3 region: CASSIRRADTQYF. CDR3 coding DNA: TGTGCCAGTAGTATCAGGAGGGCAGATACGCAGTATTTT.

This clone appeared a single time. The chain has TRBV7-8 and TRBJ1-1; TRBD1 aligns across 8 bases. Per the germline V gene, CDR1 is SGHVS and CDR2 is FQNEAQ. J was trimmed by 5 bases and V by 1 base; bases with no gene match: 3. The CDR3 spans 14 residues. CDR3 nucleotides: TGTGCCAGCAGCTTAGACAGGGGGAGGACTGAAGCTTTCTTT. This encodes CASSLDRGRTEAFF. The full variable domain, rest sourced from reference TRBV7-8 and TRBJ1-1, is GAGVSQSPRYKVAKRGQDVALRCDPISGHVSLFWYQQALGQGPEFLTYFQNEAQLDKSGLPSDRFFAERPEGSVSTLKIQRTQQEDSAVYLCASSLDRGRTEAFFGQGTRLTVV.

This clone has more than one count but fewer than ten. The V call is TRBV5-1, the J call TRBJ1-3; D gene unclear. CDR1 and CDR2 from the germline V gene are SGHRS and YFSETQ. V lost 1 base and J lost 0, with 5 bases in between. The CDR3 sequence is 14 residues long. The CDR3 here is CASSLTFSGNTIYF. CDR3 nucleotides: TGCGCCAGCAGCTTGACTTTCTCTGGAAACACCATATATTTT.

This clone was detected only a few times. CDR3 coding DNA: TGTGCCAGCAGCTCCAGACAGGGGGCGACCGGGGAGCTGTTTTTT. As protein: CASSSRQGATGELFF. This chain links TRBV5-5 with TRBJ2-2; 10 nucleotides align to TRBD1. Germline V gives CDR1 SGHKS, CDR2 YYEKEE (reference sequence). Losses at the gene ends were 3 bases for V and 5 bases for J; bases not matched to a gene: 4. This CDR3 has 15 residues.

In this sample, this clone turned up once. This chain joins TRBV7-8 and TRBJ2-7; 8 bases match TRBD1. The CDR3 covers 20 residues. Germline lookup yields CDR1 SGHVS and CDR2 FQNEAQ. The trim removed 4 bases at V and 1 base at J, leaving 21 bases unmatched. CDR3 sequence reads: CASSYPTRRQGPRGSYEQYF. CDR3 bases: TGTGCCAGCAGCTATCCCACCCGGAGACAGGGGCCTCGGGGATCCTACGAGCAGTACTTC.

The chain links TRBV28 to TRBJ1-6; D gene unclear. CDR1 MDHEN and CDR2 SYDVKM come from the germline V gene. Trimming cost V 11 bases and J 10 bases, with 21 bases left between them. The CDR3 runs 14 residues. The CDR3 is CALGSTRSWSPLHF. CDR3 sequence (DNA): TGTGCCCTTGGCTCGACACGCTCGTGGTCACCCCTCCACTTT. The full variable domain, with the rest looked up from reference TRBV28 and TRBJ1-6, is DVKVTQSSRYLVKRTGEKVFLECVQDMDHENMFWYRQDPGLGLRLIYFSYDVKMKEKGDIPEGYSVSREKKERFSLILESASTNQTSMYLCALGSTRSWSPLHFGNGTRLTVT.

V and J are TRBV6-4 and TRBJ2-2, with 8 bases lining up with TRBD2. Looked up from germline, CDR1 is MRHNA and CDR2 is SNTAGT. With V trimmed by 6 bases and J by 2 bases, 5 bases remained unmatched. The CDR3 totals 15 residues. The CDR3 nucleotides are TGTGCCAGCAGAACCCTAGCGGGCAACACCGGGGAGCTGTTTTTT. Its translation is CASRTLAGNTGELFF.